This T cell receptor beta chain was profiled in a study of technical replicates of blood from a handful of donors. This CDR3 contains 15 residues. V shed 0 bases and J shed 8 bases, with 14 bases lying between them. Germline V lookup: CDR1 LGHNA, CDR2 YNFKEQ. Produced via immunoSEQ multiplex PCR; TCRdb's table is partial and in-frame only. Here the sample spans tens of thousands of clones, approximately 90% being singletons. The sample taken for sequencing was PBMCs. The genes are TRBV4-2 and TRBJ1-3; D remains unclear. The sequence came from a human donor in good health. Some clones in this sample may be carry-over from other donors' samples. CDR3 protein: CASSQDLYGRDTIYF. CDR3 DNA: TGTGCCAGCAGCCAAGATCTTTATGGCCGGGACACCATATATTTT.